This T cell receptor (beta chain) was identified in a study of vaccination and CD4 T cells after COVID-19. About the study: Typically, post-vaccine samples were obtained a median approximately 70 days after dose two, within a range of 14 to 241.

As regards this clonotype: The antigen remains undetermined.

Cultured CD4+ T-cell DNA underwent Oncomine TCR Beta short-read sequencing. TCRdb processed the PCR reads anew with MiXCR; each CDR3 protein has one entry. Among roughly 8,600 distinct CDR3 sequences, about 73% were seen once, and the ten largest hold over 25%. Treatment indicated: roughly 10-day PBMC culture with coronavirus spike peptide pools or control peptides (ViraFEST assay). The ViraFEST method relied on peptide pools to expand antigen-specific T cells, followed by TCR sequencing. Spanning March to December 2020, the positive PCR dates came before US Alpha, Beta and Delta variants. Germline loops: CDR1 SGHVS, CDR2 FQNEAQ. V was shortened by 1 base and J by 3 bases, with 4 bases between the two germline ends. This CDR3 comprises 13 residues.

Sequenced sample: CD4+ T cells from blood, cultured in vitro. The source of this sequence is a human donor who had recovered from COVID-19. The chain has TRBV7-8 and TRBJ1-5; D ambiguous. CDR3 sequence: CASSLGDNQPQHF. The CDR3 DNA reads TGTGCCAGCAGCTTAGGAGACAATCAGCCCCAGCATTTT. Full variable domain (rest looked up from reference TRBV7-8 and TRBJ1-5): GAGVSQSPRYKVAKRGQDVALRCDPISGHVSLFWYQQALGQGPEFLTYFQNEAQLDKSGLPSDRFFAERPEGSVSTLKIQRTQQEDSAVYLCASSLGDNQPQHFGDGTRLSIL.